The T cell receptor (beta chain) described here comes from a study of graft-versus-host responses after intestinal transplantation. The table came from immunoSEQ multiplex PCR; TCRdb's copy has only in-frame clones and leaves some out. The data show over 9,500 clones, less than 85% seen once. This CDR3 has 11 residues. V lost 6 bases, J lost 5 bases, and 6 bases lay in between. Per the germline V gene, CDR1 is KGHSH and CDR2 is LQKENI. This clonotype was obtained from a human patient who received an intestinal transplant, so some T cells may come from the graft donor. The rearrangement uses TRBV18 and TRBJ2-3; D is ambiguous. Specimen: PBMCs, collected approximately 310 days after intestinal transplant. DNA for the CDR3: TGTGCCAGCTCCTCGGTAGATACGCAGTATTTT. It is translated as CASSSVDTQYF.